This T cell receptor (beta chain) was captured by sequencing in a study of blood T cells in healthy people across ages. Every donor gave approximately 10 milliliters of peripheral blood. The CDR3 covers 13 residues. Deletions cut 7 bases from V and 4 bases from J, with 11 bases between. Germline loops: CDR1 MGHDK, CDR2 SYGVNS. Using a J-beta primer mix together with a sample-barcoded 5' primer, a second PCR was run for about 6 to 11 cycles. Using its own MiXCR run on the 5' RACE reads, TCRdb lists one record per CDR3 protein. The sample records 750,000 to 950,000 distinct CDR3 sequences, approximately 53% being singletons.

Specimen: blood. The gene calls are TRBV25-1 and TRBJ1-5; no reliable D call. This TCR was sampled from a man older than 75 in good health. CDR3: CASTRPTNQPQHF. As DNA, the CDR3 is TGTGCCAGCACCAGGCCGACTAATCAGCCCCAGCATTTT.